The rows below give T cell receptor beta chains drawn from one sample of a study of shared clonotypes between healthy human individuals. This table comes from immunoSEQ multiplex PCR, and its TCRdb copy is limited to in-frame clones, with some not included. The data show more than 550,000 clones, with roughly 72% seen just once and less than 2% held by the top ten. Sequencing input: memory CD4+ T cells sorted from blood. These receptors were taken from a woman in her twenties or thirties in good health. The CDR3 runs from the conserved cysteine through the conserved F or W. Fields, in order: D gene, J gene, clone size, V gene, CDR3 DNA, CDR3 protein. A D gene is named only where the DNA matches it firmly. Some rows mark clone size as missing; the rest say once, few, many or name a class of expanded clone.

TRBD2,TRBJ2-3,-,TRBV6-5,TGTGCCAGCAGTTACTGGACTAGCGGGAGTGCAGATACGCAGTATTTT,CASSYWTSGSADTQYF
TRBD2,TRBJ2-7,-,TRBV5-1,TGCGCCAGCAGCTCGGGGACTAGCGGCCTCGAGCAGTACTTC,CASSSGTSGLEQYF
TRBD1,TRBJ1-2,-,TRBV25-1,TGTGCCAGCAATCCGGGACAGGGAGGCTACACCTTC,CASNPGQGGYTF
-,TRBJ1-1,few,TRBV2,TGTGCCGGCCGAGCAGGGCAAACTGAAGCTTTCTTT,CAGRAGQTEAFF
-,TRBJ1-5,-,TRBV30,TGTGCCTGGAGCCCCGGGACTAATCAGCCCCAGCATTTT,CAWSPGTNQPQHF
TRBD2,TRBJ2-3,-,TRBV7-9,TGTGCCAGCAGCTTACTAGCGGGAGTAGGGACAGATACGCAGTATTTT,CASSLLAGVGTDTQYF
-,TRBJ2-1,few,TRBV10-2,TGCGCCAGCAGTGAGTCGCGTTGGCAGTTCTTC,CASSESRWQFF
-,TRBJ1-5,-,TRBV19,TGTGCCAGTAGTGAGGGAACGGGGAATCAGCCCCAGCATTTT,CASSEGTGNQPQHF
TRBD2,TRBJ2-7,-,TRBV28,TGTGCCAGCAGTTTAAGGGGCGGGAGCCCATCTCCGGAGCAGTACTTC,CASSLRGGSPSPEQYF
-,TRBJ1-1,once,TRBV19,TGTGCCAGTAGTATAGATTTGGGGTCCTTGGAAGCTTTCTTT,CASSIDLGSLEAFF
TRBD1,TRBJ1-2,-,TRBV10-2,TGCGCCAGCAGCCTGGGACAGGGGAACTATGGCTACACCTTC,CASSLGQGNYGYTF
TRBD2,TRBJ2-7,-,TRBV7-2,TGTGCCAGCAGCATTGGAACTAGCGGGAGCTACGAGCAGTACTTC,CASSIGTSGSYEQYF
-,TRBJ2-7,-,TRBV28,TGTGCCAGCAGACCGTACAAGGGGACCTACGAGCAGTACTTC,CASRPYKGTYEQYF
TRBD1,TRBJ2-7,-,TRBV6-1,TGTGCCAGCCTAAAACGGGACAGGTTCTACGAGCAGTACTTC,CASLKRDRFYEQYF